The source of this TCR beta chain is a study of shared clonotypes between healthy human individuals. This clone came up a few times. Germline values: CDR1 KGHSH, CDR2 LQKENI. The V gene lost 3 bases and the J gene lost 0 bases, with 17 bases spanning the gap. The CDR3 contains 18 residues. Method: immunoSEQ multiplex PCR; TCRdb's copy keeps in-frame clones and lacks some. Among 450,000 to 500,000 clones listed, over 75% were seen once. This chain connects TRBV18 to TRBJ1-4, with D possibly being TRBD1 (5 bases). The source of this sequence is a woman in her 40s in good health. Some clones in this sample may be carry-over from other donors' samples. Material for sequencing was PBMCs. The CDR3 DNA is TGTGCCAGCTCACCGCTCATAAGTTTAGGGGCAACTAATGAAAAACTGTTTTTT. Protein sequence: CASSPLISLGATNEKLFF.